Below are 23 T cell receptor beta chains sequenced from a single sample in a study of T cell changes during pregnancy in multiple sclerosis. TCRdb's table, derived via immunoSEQ multiplex PCR, lists solely in-frame clones and lacks some. This sample has 30,000 to 40,000 clones, with more than 75% found just once. The sequences come from peripheral blood, collected in the third trimester of pregnancy. These receptors were collected from a female donor in good health, enrolled as a control in a pregnancy study.

CDR3 sequence (DNA): TGTGCCAGCAGCGTAGCGACAGGTACCTACGAGCAGTACTTC. This sequence encodes CASSVATGTYEQYF. The rearrangement uses TRBV9 and TRBJ2-7; a weak D match, TRBD1 (6 bases). Deletions cut 0 bases from V and 2 bases from J, with 9 bases between. The CDR3 spans 14 residues. The germline CDR1 and CDR2 sequences are SGDLS and YYNGEE.

The chain carries TRBV4-1 and TRBJ1-2, with 11 bases fitting TRBD1. The CDR3 covers 17 residues. Germline V gives CDR1 MGHRA, CDR2 YSYEKL. V lost 4 bases to trimming and J lost 4 bases; unmatched junction nucleotides: 11. This CDR3 is CASSPSLPGQGVYGYTF. The CDR3 nucleotides read TGCGCCAGCAGCCCGTCCCTTCCGGGACAGGGGGTCTATGGCTACACCTTC.

The chain joins TRBV11-3 to TRBJ2-7, with D perhaps matching TRBD1 (6 bases). Germline CDR1 SGHNT, CDR2 YENEEA. This CDR3 is built from 13 residues. The V end lost 0 bases, the J end lost 3 bases, and 6 bases lay between the germline ends. CDR3 amino acids: CASSLEGGYEQYF. The DNA for the CDR3 is TGTGCCAGCAGCTTAGAAGGGGGCTACGAGCAGTACTTC.

The rearrangement joins TRBV27 to TRBJ2-5; 7 bases fit TRBD2. J gave up 5 bases and V 4 bases, and 7 bases lay outside the gene matches. The CDR3 has 14 residues. Germline V gene sequence: CDR1 MNHEY, CDR2 SMNVEV (reference sequence). CDR3 sequence: CASSSAGVMETQYF. CDR3 coding DNA: TGTGCCAGCAGTTCCGCGGGAGTCATGGAGACCCAGTACTTC.

The rearrangement joins TRBV5-6 to TRBJ2-7; 8 nucleotides line up with TRBD1. The CDR3 consists of 15 residues. Germline V gives CDR1 SGHDT, CDR2 YYEEEE. Trimming took 2 bases from V and 7 from J; bases not matched to a gene: 11. The CDR3 coding sequence is TGTGCCAGCAGCTTAATAGGACAGGGCCCTAATGAGCAGTACTTC. This encodes CASSLIGQGPNEQYF.

The V call is TRBV4-3, the J call TRBJ2-1, with TRBD1 matching 9 bases. In germline, CDR1 is LGHNA, CDR2 YSLEER. The CDR3 loop spans 16 amino acids. Trimming took 0 bases from V and 4 from J; bases not matched to a gene: 4. The CDR3 sequence is CASSQDTGTGYNEQFF. The CDR3 region has the DNA TGCGCCAGCAGCCAAGATACCGGGACAGGGTACAATGAGCAGTTCTTC.

The V and J genes are TRBV7-2 and TRBJ1-2; 8 nucleotides match TRBD1. CDR3 length equals 13 residues. Per the germline V gene, CDR1 is SGHTA and CDR2 is FQGNSA. The V segment lost 4 bases and the J segment 5 bases; nucleotides outside the gene matches: 3. The CDR3, as DNA: TGTGCCAGCAGCTCGGGACAGGTTTATGGCTACACCTTC. Translated: CASSSGQVYGYTF. Supplemented by reference TRBV7-2 and TRBJ1-2, the full variable domain reads GAGVSQSPSNKVTEKGKDVELRCDPISGHTALYWYRQSLGQGLEFLIYFQGNSAPDKSGLPSDRFSAERTGGSVSTLTIQRTQQEDSAVYLCASSSGQVYGYTFGSGTRLTVV.

The chain uses TRBV2 and TRBJ2-1, with 15 bases matching TRBD2. The CDR3 totals 17 residues. Germline V lookup: CDR1 SNHLY, CDR2 FYNNEI. J lost 7 bases, V lost 6 bases, and 10 bases had no gene match. Here the CDR3 DNA reads TGTGCCAGCAGGATAAGGACTAGCGGGGGGGTCAGGAATGAGCAGTTCTTC. It is translated as CASRIRTSGGVRNEQFF. Full variable domain (missing parts from reference TRBV2 and TRBJ2-1): EPEVTQTPSHQVTQMGQEVILRCVPISNHLYFYWYRQILGQKVEFLVSFYNNEISEKSEIFDDQFSVERPDGSNFTLKIRSTKLEDSAMYFCASRIRTSGGVRNEQFFGPGTRLTVL.

The genes are TRBV11-1 and TRBJ2-1; 8 bases align to TRBD2. V lost 5 bases, J lost 9 bases, and 12 bases stayed unmatched. This CDR3 has 15 amino acids. The V gene's germline CDR1 is SGHAT and CDR2 FQDESV (reference sequence). The CDR3 sequence: CASSPQRGGPSEQFF. The CDR3 DNA follows: TGTGCCAGCAGCCCCCAACGGGGGGGGCCCAGTGAGCAGTTCTTC.

V usage is TRBV9 and J usage is TRBJ1-1; TRBD1 matches 9 bases. J lost 0 bases, V lost 4 bases, and 7 bases had no gene match. The germline V gene has CDR1 SGDLS and CDR2 YYNGEE. The CDR3 is made up of 16 amino acids. The CDR3 coding sequence is TGTGCCAGCAGCCCCGGACAGGGGCAAGTGAACACTGAAGCTTTCTTT. This sequence encodes CASSPGQGQVNTEAFF.

This chain links TRBV5-1 with TRBJ1-2, with 8 bases fitting TRBD1. CDR1 is SGHRS and CDR2 is YFSETQ in the germline V gene. With V trimmed by 2 bases and J by 13 bases, 7 bases remained unmatched. CDR3 length equals 12 residues. The CDR3 DNA sequence: TGCGCCAGCAGCTTTCCAGGGGGCCCTTGCACCTTC. It yields the protein CASSFPGGPCTF.

The rearrangement uses TRBV4-3 and TRBJ1-5; a weak D match, TRBD1 (5 bases). Germline V gene data show CDR1 as LGHNA and CDR2 as YSLEER. The ends were cut back, 1 base at V and 5 bases at J, with 12 bases in the middle. There are 15 residues in the CDR3. CDR3 amino acids: CASSQVFAGDQPQHF. In DNA form, the CDR3 reads TGCGCCAGCAGCCAAGTGTTTGCGGGGGATCAGCCCCAGCATTTT.

The chain joins TRBV5-1 to TRBJ1-2; 8 nucleotides align to TRBD1. The J segment lost 4 bases and the V segment lost 1 base, leaving 9 bases of the junction unmatched. Germline CDR1 and CDR2: SGHRS and YFSETQ. The CDR3 is 16 amino acids. In DNA form, the CDR3 reads TGCGCCAGCAGCTTGATGGGTCAGGGGGCAATCTATGGCTACACCTTC. Its translation: CASSLMGQGAIYGYTF.

V gene TRBV5-1 combines with J gene TRBJ1-2; 12 positions agree with TRBD1. The CDR3 is 17 amino acids. With 7 bases clipped from V and 6 bases from J, the junction kept 16 bases outside the gene matches. Germline assignment: CDR1 SGHRS and CDR2 YFSETQ. The CDR3: CASSPGTGGISWDGYTF. In nucleotides, the CDR3 is TGCGCCAGCTCTCCCGGGACAGGGGGCATAAGTTGGGATGGCTACACCTTC.

The chain couples TRBV19 to TRBJ1-5; D unresolved. This CDR3 is 13 amino acids long. Germline V gene sequence: CDR1 LNHDA, CDR2 SQIVND (reference sequence). The V gene lost 3 bases and the J gene lost 4 bases, with 7 bases spanning the gap. As DNA, the CDR3 is TGTGCCAGTAGTATTGCGGAGAATCAGCCCCAGCATTTT. Translated: CASSIAENQPQHF.

In its sample, this clone was seen once. This sequence joins TRBV5-1 and TRBJ2-7; 14 bases match TRBD2. In germline, CDR1 is SGHRS, CDR2 YFSETQ. V lost 4 bases to trimming and J lost 4 bases; unmatched junction nucleotides: 4. The CDR3 runs to 15 residues. CDR3 DNA: TGCGCCAGCAGCCACAGACTAGCGGGGGGGTACGAGCAGTACTTC. It is translated as CASSHRLAGGYEQYF.

This sequence joins TRBV9 and TRBJ2-5; 13 bases align to TRBD2. The CDR3 runs to 15 residues. Germline V lookup: CDR1 SGDLS, CDR2 YYNGEE. The trim removed 4 bases at V and 5 bases at J, leaving 5 bases unmatched. The CDR3 region is CASSSGTSGMETQYF. For the CDR3, the DNA is TGTGCCAGCAGCTCTGGGACTAGCGGGATGGAGACCCAGTACTTC.

The chain couples TRBV7-9 to TRBJ1-4; TRBD1 might be the D (5 bases). V lost 10 bases, J lost 8 bases, and 17 bases lay in between. The V gene's germline CDR1 is SEHNR and CDR2 FQNEAQ (reference sequence). The CDR3 consists of 13 residues. The CDR3, as DNA: TGTGCCACCTCCCCGGGGGGGAGGGAAAAACTGTTTTTT. Its protein is CATSPGGREKLFF.

This clone has more than one count but fewer than ten. The chain joins TRBV6-1 to TRBJ2-1; 9 bases are shared with TRBD2. The germline V gene encodes CDR1 MNHNS and CDR2 SASEGT. The CDR3 is 17 residues long. Trimming took 3 bases from V and 6 from J; bases not matched to a gene: 12. CDR3 residues: CASSDGREGLRGNEQFF. The CDR3 DNA sequence: TGTGCCAGCAGTGATGGGCGGGAGGGCCTCCGGGGCAATGAGCAGTTCTTC.

This clone came up a few times. This chain joins TRBV19 and TRBJ1-2, with a tentative D call TRBD1 (6 bases). This CDR3 has 13 amino acids. Germline loops: CDR1 LNHDA, CDR2 SQIVND (reference sequence). The CDR3 DNA reads as TGTGGTACCCGAGGGGGGGAGGACTATGGCTACACCTTC. Protein: CGTRGGEDYGYTF.

The CDR3 reads CASSPRLKPEQYF. CDR3 DNA sequence: TGTGCCAGCAGCCCCAGACTAAAACCCGAGCAGTACTTC. The chain joins TRBV11-2 to TRBJ2-7; TRBD2 is a possible D gene (5 bases). Germline lookup yields CDR1 SGHAT and CDR2 FQNNGV. The ends were cut back, 5 bases at V and 6 bases at J, with 14 bases in the middle. There are 13 residues in the CDR3.

The rearrangement joins TRBV6-4 to TRBJ1-1, with a weak D call TRBD1 (6 bases). Germline values: CDR1 MRHNA, CDR2 SNTAGT. This CDR3 region has 15 residues. The V gene lost 0 bases and the J gene lost 5 bases, with 13 bases spanning the gap. CDR3 nucleotide sequence: TGTGCCAGCAGTGACTCGAGCGGGGGCGCGACTGAAGCTTTCTTT. Residues: CASSDSSGGATEAFF.

The rearrangement links TRBV21-1 to TRBJ1-2. TRBV21-1 is assigned pseudogene status. The CDR3 runs 13 residues. The CDR3 protein is CASSKEPTYGYTF. The CDR3 region has the DNA TGTGCCAGCAGCAAAGAGCCGACTTATGGCTACACCTTC.